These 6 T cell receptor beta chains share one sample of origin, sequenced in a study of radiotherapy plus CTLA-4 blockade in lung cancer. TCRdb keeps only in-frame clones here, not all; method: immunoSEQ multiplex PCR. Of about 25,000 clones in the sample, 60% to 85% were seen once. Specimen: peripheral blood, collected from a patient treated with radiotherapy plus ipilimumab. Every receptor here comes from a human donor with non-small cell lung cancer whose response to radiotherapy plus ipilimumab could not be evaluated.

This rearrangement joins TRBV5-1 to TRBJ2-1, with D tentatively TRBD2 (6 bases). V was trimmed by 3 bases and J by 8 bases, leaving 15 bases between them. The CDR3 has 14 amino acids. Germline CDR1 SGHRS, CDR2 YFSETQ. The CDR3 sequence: CASSSRLAEDEQFF. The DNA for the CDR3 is TGCGCCAGCAGCTCGAGGTTAGCGGAAGATGAGCAGTTCTTC.

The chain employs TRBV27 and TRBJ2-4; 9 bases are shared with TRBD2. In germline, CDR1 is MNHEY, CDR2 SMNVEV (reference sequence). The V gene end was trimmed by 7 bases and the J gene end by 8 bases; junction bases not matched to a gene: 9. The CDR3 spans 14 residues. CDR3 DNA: TGTGCCAGCAAGGTACTAGCGGGCAGGGACATTCAGTACTTC. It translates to CASKVLAGRDIQYF.

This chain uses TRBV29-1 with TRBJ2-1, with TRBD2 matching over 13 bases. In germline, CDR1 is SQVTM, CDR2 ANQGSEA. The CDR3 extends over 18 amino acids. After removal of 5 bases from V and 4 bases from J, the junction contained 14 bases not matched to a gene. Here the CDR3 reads CSVPKSGLAGVRYNEQFF. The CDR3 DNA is TGCAGCGTTCCAAAAAGCGGACTAGCGGGAGTACGGTACAATGAGCAGTTCTTC.

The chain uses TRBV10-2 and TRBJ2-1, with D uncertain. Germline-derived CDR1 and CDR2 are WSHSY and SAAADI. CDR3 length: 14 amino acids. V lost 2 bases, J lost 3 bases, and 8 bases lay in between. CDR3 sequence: CASSENGGYNEQFF. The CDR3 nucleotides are TGCGCCAGCAGTGAGAACGGTGGCTACAATGAGCAGTTCTTC.

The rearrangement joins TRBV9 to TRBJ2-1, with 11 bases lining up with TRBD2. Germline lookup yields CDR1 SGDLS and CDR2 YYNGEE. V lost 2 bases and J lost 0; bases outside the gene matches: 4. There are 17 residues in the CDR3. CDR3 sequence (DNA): TGTGCCAGCAGCGTTGGGACTAGCGGACCCTCCTACAATGAGCAGTTCTTC. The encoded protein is CASSVGTSGPSYNEQFF.

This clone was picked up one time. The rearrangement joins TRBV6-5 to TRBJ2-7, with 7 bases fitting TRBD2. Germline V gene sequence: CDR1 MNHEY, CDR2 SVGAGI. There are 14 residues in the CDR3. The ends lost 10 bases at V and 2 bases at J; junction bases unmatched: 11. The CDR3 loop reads CANPREGITYEQYF. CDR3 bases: TGTGCCAACCCAAGGGAGGGGATCACCTACGAGCAGTACTTC.